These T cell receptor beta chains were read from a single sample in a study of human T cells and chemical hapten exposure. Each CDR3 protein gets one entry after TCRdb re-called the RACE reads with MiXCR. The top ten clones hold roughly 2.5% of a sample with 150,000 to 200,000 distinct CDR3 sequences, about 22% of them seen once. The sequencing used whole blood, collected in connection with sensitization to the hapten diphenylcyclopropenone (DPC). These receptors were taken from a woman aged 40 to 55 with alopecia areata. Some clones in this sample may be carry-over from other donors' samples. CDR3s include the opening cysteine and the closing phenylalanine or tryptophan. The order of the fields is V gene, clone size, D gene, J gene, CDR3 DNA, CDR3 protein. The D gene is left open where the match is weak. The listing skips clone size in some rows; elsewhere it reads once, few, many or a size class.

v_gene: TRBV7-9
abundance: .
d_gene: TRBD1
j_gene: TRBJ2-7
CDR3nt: TGTGCCAGCAGCCCGTGGGACAGGGGAACCTACGAGCAGTACTTC
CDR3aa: CASSPWDRGTYEQYF

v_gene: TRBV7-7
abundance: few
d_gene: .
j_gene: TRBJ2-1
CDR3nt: TGTGCTAGCAGCTCCGGGGCCTACAATGAGCAGTTCTTC
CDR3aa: CASSSGAYNEQFF

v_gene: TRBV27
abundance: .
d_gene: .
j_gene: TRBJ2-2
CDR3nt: TGTGCCAGCAGTTTGACATCTCCGCCCGGGGAGCTGTTTTTT
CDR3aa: CASSLTSPPGELFF

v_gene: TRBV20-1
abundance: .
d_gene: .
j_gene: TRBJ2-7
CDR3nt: TGCAGTGCTAGAGTAGCTAGCGCCTACGAGCAGTACTTC
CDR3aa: CSARVASAYEQYF

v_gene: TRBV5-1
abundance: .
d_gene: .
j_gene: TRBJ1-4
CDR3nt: TGCGCCAGCAGCTCAGGTACAAGGGATGAAAAACTGTTTTTT
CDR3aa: CASSSGTRDEKLFF

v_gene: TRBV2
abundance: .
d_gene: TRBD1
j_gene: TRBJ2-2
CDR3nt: TGTGCCACCTCGGGACAGTGGGTCGGGGAGCTGTTTTTT
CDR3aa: CATSGQWVGELFF

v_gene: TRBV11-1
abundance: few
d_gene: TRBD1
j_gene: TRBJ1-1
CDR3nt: TGTGCCAGCAGCTGGCCCGGGACAGGGGAGACTGAAGCTTTCTTT
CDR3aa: CASSWPGTGETEAFF

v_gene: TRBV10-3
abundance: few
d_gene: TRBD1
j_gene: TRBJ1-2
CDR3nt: TGTGCCACGACGGTCAGCGGGGGACAGGGTAGAAGCTACACCTTC
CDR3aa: CATTVSGGQGRSYTF

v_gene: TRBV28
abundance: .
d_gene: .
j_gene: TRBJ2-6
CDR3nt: TGTGCCAGCAGTTTACCGGACTCTGGGGCCAACGTCCTGACTTTC
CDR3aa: CASSLPDSGANVLTF

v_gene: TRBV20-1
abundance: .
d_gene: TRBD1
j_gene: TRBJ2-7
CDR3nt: TGCAGTGCTAGATTGGGGACAGGGGCAGGAGAGCAGTACTTC
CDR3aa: CSARLGTGAGEQYF

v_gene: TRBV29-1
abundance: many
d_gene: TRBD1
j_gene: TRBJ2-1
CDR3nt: TGCAGCGTTGGAACAGGGGCGTCCTACAATGAGCAGTTCTTC
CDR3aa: CSVGTGASYNEQFF

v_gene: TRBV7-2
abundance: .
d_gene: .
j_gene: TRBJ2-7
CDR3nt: TGTGCCAGCAGCCCCATTTCTAGCGCTTCCTACGAGCAGTACTTC
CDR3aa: CASSPISSASYEQYF

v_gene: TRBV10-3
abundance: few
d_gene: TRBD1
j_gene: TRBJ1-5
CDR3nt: TGTGCCACGCAAATGGACAGGCTTAGCAATCAGCCCCAGCATTTT
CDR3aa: CATQMDRLSNQPQHF

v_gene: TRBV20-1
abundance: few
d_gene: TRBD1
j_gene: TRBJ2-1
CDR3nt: TGCAGTGCTCACAGGGGGGACTACAATGAGCAGTTCTTC
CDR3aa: CSAHRGDYNEQFF

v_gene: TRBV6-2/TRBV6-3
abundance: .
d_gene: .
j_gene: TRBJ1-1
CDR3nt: TGTGCCAGCGGGGGGATCATGAACACTGAAGCTTTCTTT
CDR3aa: CASGGIMNTEAFF

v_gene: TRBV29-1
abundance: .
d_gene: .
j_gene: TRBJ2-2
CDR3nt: TGCAGCGTTGCTTCAACACACACCGGGGAGCTGTTTTTT
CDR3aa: CSVASTHTGELFF

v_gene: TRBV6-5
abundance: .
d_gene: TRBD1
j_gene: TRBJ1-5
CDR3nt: TGTGCCAGCAGCGTATCAGGGGGCCTCAATCAGCCCCAGCATTTT
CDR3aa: CASSVSGGLNQPQHF

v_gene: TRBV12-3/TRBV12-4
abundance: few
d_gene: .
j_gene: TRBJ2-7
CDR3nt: TGTGCCACCTCAACCCCGGCCACCTACGAGCAGTACTTC
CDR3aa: CATSTPATYEQYF

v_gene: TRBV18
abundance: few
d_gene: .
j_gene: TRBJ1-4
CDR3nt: TGTGCCAGCTCTCAGCCGGGGGGCTCGAATGAAAAACTGTTTTTT
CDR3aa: CASSQPGGSNEKLFF

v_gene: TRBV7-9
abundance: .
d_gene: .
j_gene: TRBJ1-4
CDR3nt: TGTGCCAGCAGCGCCAGGACAGTGGCAGAAAAACTGTTTTTT
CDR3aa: CASSARTVAEKLFF

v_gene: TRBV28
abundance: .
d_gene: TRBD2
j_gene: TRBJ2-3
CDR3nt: TGTGCCAGCATTCAAAGGGGACTAGCAGCAGATACGCAGTATTTT
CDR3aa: CASIQRGLAADTQYF

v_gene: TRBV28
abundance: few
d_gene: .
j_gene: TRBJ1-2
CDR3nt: TGTGCCAGCAGTTTACAGCGATATGGCTACACCTTC
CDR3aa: CASSLQRYGYTF